Below, 10 T cell receptor beta chains from the same sample are listed, as sequenced in a study of blood T cell repertoires in COVID-19. Some clones are missing from TCRdb's copy, which holds only in-frame ones; the method was immunoSEQ multiplex PCR. This table has just under 80,000 clones, around 90% appearing once. The sample was peripheral blood. These TCRs come from a human donor in a cohort sampled during active COVID-19.

The genes are TRBV3-1 (or the pseudogene TRBV3-2) and TRBJ2-5; TRBD1 is a possible D gene (6 bases). CDR3 length: 15 amino acids. CDR1 and CDR2 (germline): LGHDT, YNNKEL (reference sequence). Trimming shortened V by 0 bases and J by 4 bases, and 12 bases separated the two germline ends. The CDR3 DNA follows: TGTGCCAGCAGCCAAGATATTGGGGGCGGAGAGACCCAGTACTTC. It yields the protein CASSQDIGGGETQYF.

This clone was observed a single time. The V gene is TRBV6-5, the J gene TRBJ1-2, with D perhaps matching TRBD1 (6 bases). V gave up 5 bases and J gave up 8 bases, with 18 bases separating them. CDR1 is MNHEY, CDR2 SVGAGI, per germline. The CDR3 sequence is 14 residues long. The CDR3 coding sequence is TGTGCCAGCAGTACCTCCCGGGACACCGTCGGCTACACCTTC. This sequence encodes CASSTSRDTVGYTF.

The J gene is TRBJ1-2, the V gene TRBV18; 9 nucleotides agree with TRBD1. Germline assignment: CDR1 KGHSH and CDR2 LQKENI. The CDR3 spans 15 residues. V shed 2 bases, J shed 2 bases, and the junction held 3 bases outside the gene matches. CDR3 in DNA: TGTGCCAGCTCACCATCCGGGACAGGGAACTATGGCTACACCTTC. Translation gives CASSPSGTGNYGYTF.

The chain carries TRBV12-3 or TRBV12-4 and TRBJ2-3, with a possible D match to TRBD1 (5 bases). CDR3 size: 13 residues. The V end was cut by 8 bases, the J end by 2 bases, with 11 bases between. The CDR3 loop is CASRRVPTDTQYF. The CDR3 bases are TGTGCCAGCCGCAGGGTACCCACAGATACGCAGTATTTT.

V gene TRBV2 combines with J gene TRBJ2-2; TRBD2 is a possible D gene (6 bases). Deletions cut 7 bases from V and 6 bases from J, with 12 bases between. The CDR3 length is 13 residues. From germline, CDR1 is SNHLY and CDR2 FYNNEI. CDR3 residues: CASKVEGAGELFF. CDR3 DNA sequence: TGTGCCAGCAAGGTGGAGGGAGCCGGGGAGCTGTTTTTT.

The chain joins TRBV4-3 to TRBJ1-6; D ambiguous. The ends were cut back, 1 base at V and 3 bases at J, with 7 bases in the middle. Germline assignment: CDR1 LGHNA and CDR2 YSLEER. This CDR3 is 15 amino acids long. The CDR3: CASSQVAVYNSPLHF. The CDR3 DNA sequence: TGCGCCAGCAGCCAAGTGGCGGTCTATAATTCACCCCTCCACTTT.

This chain uses TRBV18 with TRBJ2-3, with a possible D match to TRBD2 (6 bases). This CDR3 has 18 amino acids. Per germline, CDR1 KGHSH and CDR2 LQKENI. V lost 3 bases and J 4 bases, leaving 23 bases between the germline ends. CDR3 sequence: CASSPRGGPSALPDTQYF. CDR3 DNA sequence: TGTGCCAGCTCACCCCGGGGCGGGCCTAGCGCACTCCCAGATACGCAGTATTTT.

The chain has TRBV24-1 and TRBJ2-5; perhaps TRBD2 as D (6 bases). Germline V lookup: CDR1 KGHDR, CDR2 SFDVKD. The CDR3 has 15 amino acids. V lost 3 bases, J lost 1 base, and 11 bases lay in between. This CDR3 reads CATSDSIGSQETQYF. CDR3 nucleotides: TGTGCCACCAGTGATAGCATCGGGAGCCAAGAGACCCAGTACTTC.

This chain joins TRBV4-2 and TRBJ2-3, with 12 positions matching TRBD2. The V gene end was trimmed by 0 bases and the J gene end by 3 bases; junction bases not matched to a gene: 7. Germline values: CDR1 LGHNA, CDR2 YNFKEQ. This CDR3 spans 18 amino acids. CDR3 sequence (DNA): TGTGCCAGCAGCCAAGATGAAACTAGCGGGGGGAGGACAGATACGCAGTATTTT. Translation: CASSQDETSGGRTDTQYF.

This clone has a single count. V is TRBV2 and J is TRBJ2-7; TRBD1 aligns across 10 bases. V lost 5 bases, J lost 2 bases, and 12 bases stayed unmatched. Germline CDR1 and CDR2: SNHLY and FYNNEI. CDR3 length: 17 residues. CDR3 loop: CASSPPVGQGTTYEQYF. For the CDR3, the DNA is TGTGCCAGCAGTCCCCCTGTGGGACAGGGGACCACCTACGAGCAGTACTTC.